The 8 T cell receptor beta chains presented below share a single source sample, sequenced in a study of blood T cells in healthy people across ages. It was with a sample-barcoded 5' primer and a J-beta primer mix that a second PCR of roughly 7 to 12 cycles was run. TCRdb independently ran MiXCR on the 5' RACE reads; one entry per CDR3 protein. Among more than 800,000 distinct CDR3 sequences listed, 45% were seen once. The specimen was blood. The receptors come from a woman in her sixties in good health.

The sample holds many counts of this clonotype. The chain is built from TRBV29-1 and TRBJ2-3; D is undetermined. CDR3 length: 13 amino acids. Germline loops: CDR1 SQVTM, CDR2 ANQGSEA. Deletions cut 4 bases from V and 8 bases from J, with 16 bases between. For the CDR3, the DNA is TGCAGCGTTGTGACCTCGTTAGTTGGTACGCAGTATTTT. Amino acids: CSVVTSLVGTQYF.

This clonotype was seen a few times. This chain uses TRBV11-2 with TRBJ2-7, with D tentatively TRBD2 (5 bases). V lost 3 bases, J lost 2 bases, and 11 bases lay in between. The CDR3 consists of 14 residues. Germline loops: CDR1 SGHAT, CDR2 FQNNGV. The CDR3 is CASSFGGPPYEQYF. The DNA of the CDR3 is TGTGCCAGCAGCTTCGGCGGGCCTCCCTACGAGCAGTACTTC.

CDR3 amino acids: CAISGGGSYTDTQYF. The CDR3 nucleotides read TGTGCCATCAGTGGGGGAGGATCTTACACAGATACGCAGTATTTT. The genes are TRBV10-3 and TRBJ2-3; a weak D match, TRBD2 (6 bases). Trimming removed 4 bases from V and 2 bases from J, with 13 bases in between. Germline V lookup: CDR1 ENHRY, CDR2 SYGVKD. This CDR3 comprises 15 residues.

This clonotype was recorded many times. J is TRBJ2-1 and V is TRBV29-1; D possibly corresponds to TRBD1 (6 bases). Germline V gene lookup returns CDR1 SQVTM and CDR2 ANQGSEA. The CDR3 has 15 residues. V dropped 4 bases and J dropped 3 bases, with 16 bases sitting between them. CDR3 amino acids: CSVAGEGVRYNEQFF. For the CDR3, the DNA is TGCAGCGTTGCGGGCGAGGGGGTTCGCTACAATGAGCAGTTCTTC.

The chain uses TRBV5-6 and TRBJ2-1, with D maybe TRBD1 (5 bases). Between the trimmed V and J ends, which lost 5 bases and 1 base, there was a span of 10 bases. The CDR3 has 14 amino acids. Germline values: CDR1 SGHDT, CDR2 YYEEEE. CDR3 DNA sequence: TGTGCCAGCAGTTGGGCAGGGTCCTACAATGAGCAGTTCTTC. Translation gives CASSWAGSYNEQFF. The whole variable domain, remainder taken from reference TRBV5-6 and TRBJ2-1, is DAGVTQSPTHLIKTRGQQVTLRCSPKSGHDTVSWYQQALGQGPQFIFQYYEEEERQRGNFPDRFSGHQFPNYSSELNVNALLLGDSALYLCASSWAGSYNEQFFGPGTRLTVL.

The rearrangement uses TRBV12-3 or TRBV12-4 and TRBJ2-7, with D possibly being TRBD1 (5 bases). The tail of the sequence fits TRBJ2-5 better, so the J call may be wrong. The CDR3 contains 14 residues. The CDR3 protein is CASSPSDPGETQYF. The DNA for the CDR3 is TGTGCCAGCAGTCCCTCGGACCCAGGGGAGACCCAGTACTTC.

This clonotype appeared a few times. V is TRBV20-1 and J is TRBJ1-5, with TRBD1 identical over 9 bases. The germline gives CDR1 DFQATT, CDR2 SNEGSKA (reference sequence). With V trimmed by 6 bases and J by 1 base, 10 bases remained unmatched. The CDR3 has 16 amino acids. CDR3 DNA sequence: TGCAGTGCCTTAACAACAGGGGGCTGGAGCAATCAGCCCCAGCATTTT. Its protein is CSALTTGGWSNQPQHF.

The CDR3 protein is CAISRQRNEKLFF. The CDR3 DNA reads TGTGCCATCAGCCGACAGAGAAATGAAAAACTGTTTTTT. The chain carries TRBV10-3 and TRBJ1-4; a possible D gene is TRBD1 (5 bases). This CDR3 has 13 residues. V was clipped by 6 bases and J by 5 bases, with 10 bases between them. CDR1 and CDR2 (germline): ENHRY, SYGVKD.